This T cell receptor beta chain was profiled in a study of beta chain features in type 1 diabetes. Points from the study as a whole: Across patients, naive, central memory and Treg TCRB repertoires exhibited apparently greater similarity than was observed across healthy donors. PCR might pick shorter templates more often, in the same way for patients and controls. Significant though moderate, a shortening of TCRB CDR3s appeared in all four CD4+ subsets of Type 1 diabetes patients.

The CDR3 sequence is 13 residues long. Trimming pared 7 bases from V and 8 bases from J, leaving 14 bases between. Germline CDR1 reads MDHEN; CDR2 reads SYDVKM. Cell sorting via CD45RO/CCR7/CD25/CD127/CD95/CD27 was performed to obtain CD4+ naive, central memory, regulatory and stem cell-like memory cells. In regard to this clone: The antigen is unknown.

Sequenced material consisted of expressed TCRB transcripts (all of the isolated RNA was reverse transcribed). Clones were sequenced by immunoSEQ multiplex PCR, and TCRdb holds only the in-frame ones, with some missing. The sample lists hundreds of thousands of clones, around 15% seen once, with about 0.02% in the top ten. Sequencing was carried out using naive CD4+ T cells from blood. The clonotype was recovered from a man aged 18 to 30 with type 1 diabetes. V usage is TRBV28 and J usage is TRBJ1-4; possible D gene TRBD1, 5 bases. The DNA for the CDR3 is TGTGCCAGCACCGCTGGGGGGATAGAAAAACTGTTTTTT. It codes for CASTAGGIEKLFF.